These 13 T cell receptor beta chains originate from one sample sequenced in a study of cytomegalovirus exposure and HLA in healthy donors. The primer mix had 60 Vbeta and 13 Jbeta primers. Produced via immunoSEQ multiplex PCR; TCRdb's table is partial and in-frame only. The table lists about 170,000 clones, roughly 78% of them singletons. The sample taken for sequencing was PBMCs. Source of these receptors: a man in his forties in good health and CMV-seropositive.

Written as DNA, the CDR3 is TGTGCCTGGAGCACCCTGGGGAGTCGGGCCACTGAAGCTTTCTTT. Encoded protein: CAWSTLGSRATEAFF. The chain uses TRBV30 and TRBJ1-1, with D unclear. Germline assignment: CDR1 GTSNPN and CDR2 SVGIG (reference sequence). Trimming removed 3 bases from V and 4 bases from J, with 18 bases in between. This CDR3 is 15 amino acids long.

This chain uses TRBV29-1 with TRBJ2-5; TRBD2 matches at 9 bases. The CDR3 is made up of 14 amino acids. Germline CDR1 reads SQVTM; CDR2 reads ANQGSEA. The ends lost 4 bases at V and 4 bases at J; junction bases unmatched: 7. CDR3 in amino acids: CSVGVRGGTETQYF. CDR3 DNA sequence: TGCAGCGTTGGTGTGCGGGGGGGCACAGAGACCCAGTACTTC.

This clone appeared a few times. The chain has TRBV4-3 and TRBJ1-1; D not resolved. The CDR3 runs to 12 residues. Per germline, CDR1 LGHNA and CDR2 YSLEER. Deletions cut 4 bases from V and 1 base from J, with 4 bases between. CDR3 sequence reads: CASSLRNTEAFF. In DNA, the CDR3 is TGCGCCAGCAGCCTCAGGAACACTGAAGCTTTCTTT.

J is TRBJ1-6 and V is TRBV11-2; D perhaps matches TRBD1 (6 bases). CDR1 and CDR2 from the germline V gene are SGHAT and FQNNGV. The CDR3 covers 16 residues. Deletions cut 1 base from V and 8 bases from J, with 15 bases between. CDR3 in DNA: TGTGCCAGCAGCTTAGGAGGTGGCAGGGGAGATTCACCCCTCCACTTT. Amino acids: CASSLGGGRGDSPLHF.

The CDR3 sequence is CASSLSVGGQFF. As DNA, the CDR3 is TGTGCCAGCAGCTTGTCCGTCGGTGGGCAGTTCTTC. The genes are TRBV7-9 and TRBJ2-1; D is unresolved. V was shortened by 3 bases and J by 12 bases, with 12 bases between the two germline ends. Per the germline V gene, CDR1 is SEHNR and CDR2 is FQNEAQ (reference sequence). The CDR3 is made up of 12 amino acids. Variable domain in full (rest from reference TRBV7-9 and TRBJ2-1): DTGVSQNPRHKITKRGQNVTFRCDPISEHNRLYWYRQTLGQGPEFLTYFQNEAQLEKSRLLSDRFSAERPKGSFSTLEIQRTEQGDSAMYLCASSLSVGGQFFGPGTRLTVL.

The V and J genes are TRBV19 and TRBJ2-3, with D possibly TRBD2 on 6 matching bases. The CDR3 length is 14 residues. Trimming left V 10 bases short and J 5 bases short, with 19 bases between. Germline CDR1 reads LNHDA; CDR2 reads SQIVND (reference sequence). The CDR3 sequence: CATSVTLGLDTQYF. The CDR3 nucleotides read TGTGCCACCTCCGTGACCTTGGGACTAGATACGCAGTATTTT.

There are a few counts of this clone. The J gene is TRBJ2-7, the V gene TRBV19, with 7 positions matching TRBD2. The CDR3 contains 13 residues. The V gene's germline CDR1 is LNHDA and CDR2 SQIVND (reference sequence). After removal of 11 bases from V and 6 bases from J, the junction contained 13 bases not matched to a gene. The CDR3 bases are TGTGCCGCAAGTAGCGACACTAGCGTCGAGCAGTACTTC. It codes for CAASSDTSVEQYF.

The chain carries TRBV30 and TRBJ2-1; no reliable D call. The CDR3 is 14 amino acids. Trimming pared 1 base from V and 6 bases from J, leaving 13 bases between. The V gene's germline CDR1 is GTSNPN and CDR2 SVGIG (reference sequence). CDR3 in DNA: TGTGCCTGGAGTGCCCTCCTAAACTTCAATGAGCAGTTCTTC. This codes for CAWSALLNFNEQFF.

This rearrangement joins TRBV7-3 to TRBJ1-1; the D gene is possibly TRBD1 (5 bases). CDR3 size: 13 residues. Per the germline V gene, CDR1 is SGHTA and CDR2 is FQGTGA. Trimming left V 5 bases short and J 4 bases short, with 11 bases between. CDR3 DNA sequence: TGTGCCAGCAGCGTGACAGTGGGCACTGAAGCTTTCTTT. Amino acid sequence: CASSVTVGTEAFF. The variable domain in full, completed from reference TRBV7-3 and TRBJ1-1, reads GAGVSQTPSNKVTEKGKYVELRCDPISGHTALYWYRQSLGQGPEFLIYFQGTGAADDSGLPNDRFFAVRPEGSVSTLKIQRTERGDSAVYLCASSVTVGTEAFFGQGTRLTVV.

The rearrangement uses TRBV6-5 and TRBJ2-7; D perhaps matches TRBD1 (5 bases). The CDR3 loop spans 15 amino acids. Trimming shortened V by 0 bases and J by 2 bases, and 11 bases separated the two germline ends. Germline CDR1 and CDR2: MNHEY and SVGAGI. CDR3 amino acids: CASSYSAQGAYEQYF. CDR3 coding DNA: TGTGCCAGCAGTTACTCGGCGCAGGGCGCCTACGAGCAGTACTTC.

The CDR3 region has the DNA TGTGCCAGCAGTGAATTTCGCCAGGGCGGATCTTCACCCCTCCACTTT. Protein sequence: CASSEFRQGGSSPLHF. The J gene is TRBJ1-6, the V gene TRBV25-1, with D maybe TRBD1 (5 bases). This CDR3 comprises 16 residues. Per germline, CDR1 MGHDK and CDR2 SYGVNS. V was shortened by 1 base and J by 9 bases, with 16 bases between the two germline ends.

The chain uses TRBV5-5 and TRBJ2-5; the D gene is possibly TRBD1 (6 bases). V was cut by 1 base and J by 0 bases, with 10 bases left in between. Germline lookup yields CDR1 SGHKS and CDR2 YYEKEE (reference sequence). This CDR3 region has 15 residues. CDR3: CASSLNRADQETQYF. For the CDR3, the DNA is TGTGCCAGCAGCTTGAACAGGGCGGACCAAGAGACCCAGTACTTC.

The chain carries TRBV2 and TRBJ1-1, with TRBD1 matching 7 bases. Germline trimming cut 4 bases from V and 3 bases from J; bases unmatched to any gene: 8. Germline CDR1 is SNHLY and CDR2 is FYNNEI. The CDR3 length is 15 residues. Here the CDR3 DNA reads TGTGCCAGCAGTGCGCGGGACAGAATGGACACTGAAGCTTTCTTT. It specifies CASSARDRMDTEAFF.